One TCR beta chain is described in this entry. Its antigen specificity is not known. Base qualities are not at hand, and no much larger clone is one base apart. This sample was included in a study of cytomegalovirus exposure and HLA in healthy donors (dated by TCRdb to about 2017). About the investigation overall: According to an earlier analysis of around 600 of the donors, some 180 million T cells yielded 95 million to 140 million unique TCR beta sequences and 250 to 350 Gb of sequence data. On average, approximately 250,000 unique TCR beta nucleotide sequences were sequenced per donor among 300 to 500 genotyped donors of the cohort, with roughly 18% of those sequences being non-productive. The study combined high-throughput TCR immunosequencing, statistical association of individual TCRs with disease status, and machine learning to predict cytomegalovirus infection status. HLA typing covered class I and class II loci at four-digit resolution. In addition to the first cohort of about 650 subjects, a separate validation cohort of some 120 different subjects was used. Four or five DR-DQ haplotypes were treated as single units for association and clustering because of strong linkage in the cohort. A later genetic analysis used genome-wide SNP genotypes for about 65% of the roughly 700 donors, treating that subset as a discovery cohort. Every repertoire in the discovery cohort had been generated on one and the same sequencing platform. Approximately 310 gigabases of sequencing data and approximately 85 million unique TCR sequences were included in an early release covering 500 to 750 HLA-typed donors. In an earlier analysis of a few hundred of the donors, high-throughput TCR beta sequencing was used to judge whether each TCR beta V gene segment behaved as functional or pseudogenic. Of the roughly 400 genotyped donors, 75% to 85% were placed in the genetic ancestry cluster associated with self-reported Caucasian donors. The number of donors typed differed by locus, with about 620-630 for A, B, C, DRB1 and DQB1, 522 for DQA1, nearly 610 for DPA1, and approximately 470 for DPB1. The study aimed to test whether cataloging public T cell receptors could reveal signatures of past pathogen exposure. Rather than using new phenotypic data, the later analysis identified candidate immune exposures from TCR beta sequences and from how often those sequences occurred across donors. The T cell repertoires of 700 or so subjects were profiled by immunosequencing and related to cytomegalovirus serostatus. A later analysis re-examined previously published TCR beta repertoires from over 500 donors and added high-resolution HLA genotyping to investigate patterns of TCR occurrence. Donor age, sex, ethnicity and CMV serostatus were compiled alongside the repertoire data.

The cohort comprised more than 550 healthy bone marrow donors. All cohort members were sampled while nominally healthy, although unrecorded immune exposures were likely present. The donor tested CMV seropositive, placing the donor among the approximately 290 seropositive members of the cohort. A peripheral blood sample was collected from each donor, and TCR beta sequencing was performed on peripheral blood mononuclear cells. The Qiagen DNeasy Blood Extraction Kit was used to extract genomic DNA from the blood cell samples. Study-level results and caveats: According to a later analysis, parvovirus B19, influenza, CMV and Epstein-Barr virus appeared linked to several top co-occurrence clusters. According to the authors, the approach could potentially be generalized to other disease states and immunological phenotypes. In a later genetic analysis, a missense DCLRE1C variant was associated with V-gene and J-gene trimming of TCR beta chains, and the association was replicated in an independent cohort. The cohort was sequenced for TCR beta chains only, and without alpha or paired-chain data the features that could be detected were limited. A later analysis found that most CMV-associated TCR beta chains appeared HLA-restricted, with HLA associations seemingly driven largely by CMV exposure. Over 15 rarely observed V segments, including chromosome 9 orphons, were excluded from the earlier analysis of almost 600 of the donors because counts were too low. A further reported finding was that TCR beta sequences accurately predicted the HLA-A and HLA-B alleles for most subjects in the first cohort. Compared with the roughly 700-donor mean, donors in an Asian-associated ancestry cluster had fewer N-insertions in productive TCRs, according to a later genetic analysis. Correlated functional status among segregating V segments might reflect linkage disequilibrium, but an unknown experimental factor could not be ruled out. In vitro tests confirmed that a few of the cytomegalovirus-associated TCR beta chains recognize cytomegalovirus antigens. In an earlier analysis of about 600 of the donors, most TCR beta V segments appeared in productive rearrangements about 87% or about 30% of the time, broadly matching IMGT annotations. Some IMGT-functional V segments, including TRBV6-2 and TRBV6-3, could not be told apart with the 87-base-pair reads, so those segments were excluded. A total of 150 or so TCR beta chains were listed by the study as associated with cytomegalovirus. A later analysis associated about 17,000 TCR beta sequences with specific HLA alleles at a false discovery rate of 0.05. In a later analysis, HLA-associated TCR beta chains showed more clonal expansion and lower generation probabilities than non-associated chains that were equally common. Because HLA typing was unavailable for some donors at each locus, only the typed subset was used in association tests. Assigning TCR associations to individual alleles was difficult when HLA alleles, especially DR and DQ, strongly co-occurred. In a later analysis, the rate of TCR association differed among HLA loci, with DRB1 alleles having the most associated TCRs and HLA-C alleles having the fewest. While some public TCRs were present in many individuals, most TCR sequences turned up only very rarely across donors. Immune exposure information for the cohort was limited to CMV serostatus. Cytomegalovirus status was reported to be diagnosed by the classifier with high specificity and sensitivity in both the original and validation cohorts. A group of highly shared sequence variants was considered likely to be a technical artifact of the sequencing pipeline. Presence/absence analyses assumed roughly uniform sequencing depth across donors, an assumption that may not hold.

The library was built by means of the immunoSEQ multiplex PCR assay. A mixture of 60 forward primers for TCR Vbeta segments and 13 reverse primers for TCR Jbeta segments was used in the multiplex PCR. The CDR3 region of rearranged TCR beta genes was amplified from genomic DNA by a multiplex PCR assay. The Illumina HiSeq System was used to sequence the amplified TCR beta libraries as 87-base-pair reads. The paper's data handling went like this. In a later analysis, 77 million or so unique TCR beta chains were counted across the 650 to 700 repertoires, and roughly 9.9 million of these chains were shared by at least two donors. To remove PCR and sequencing errors, raw reads were error-corrected and collapsed into unique sequences using a nearest-neighbor algorithm that merged closely related sequences. To assign V, D and J gene segments, CDR3 sequences were aligned to IMGT reference sequences. Each retained sequence needed at least a six-nucleotide match to both a V gene segment and a J gene segment. Rearrangements were classified as productive when the CDR3 lacked stop codons and remained in frame with V and J, and all other rearrangements were classified as non-productive. Following IMGT convention, CDR3 was defined as the stretch from the second conserved V-encoded cysteine to the conserved J-encoded phenylalanine. The earlier analysis of some 580 of the donors excluded any sequence lacking an unambiguous match to a single V gene segment. An earlier analysis of 587 of the donors called V segments functional above 56.7% productive rearrangements and segregating when the between-donor standard deviation exceeded 5%. A statistical classification framework was built for diagnosing cytomegalovirus status from the catalog of TCR beta chain sequences. In a later analysis, TCR nucleotide sequences were compared against IMGT/GENE-DB human TR gene sequences so that V and J genes could be assigned. In a later analysis, CDR3 sequences and most-parsimonious VDJ recombination scenarios were assigned using the TCRdist pipeline. In a later analysis, each TCR beta chain was defined by its CDR3 amino acid sequence together with its V-gene family, and reads lacking a unique V-gene family were excluded. As a way to deal with suspected cross-contamination and a sequencing artifact, a later analysis dropped 592 nucleotide sequences that were highly shared and had low generation probability. In a later analysis, a clonal expansion index for each public chain was calculated from normalized within-repertoire ranks of inferred template counts. Generation probabilities in a later analysis came from a VDJ recombination model fitted to out-of-frame rearrangements, and those results were checked against IGoR. In a later analysis, TCR-TCR, TCR-HLA and TCR-CMV co-occurrence was scored with hypergeometric tests, and a repertoire-size bias correction was applied to TCR pairs. In a later analysis, false discovery rates were estimated by permuting HLA or CMV assignments 20 times. In a later analysis, co-occurring TCRs were grouped using DBSCAN, and TCRdist sequence similarity was added for clustering within HLA-allele-positive subsets. For co-occurrence clustering, repertoires with fewer than 30,000 or more than 120,000 public chains were excluded, along with a handful of repertoires with anomalous nucleotide sharing. Not all clones reach the TCRdb copy of this immuneACCESS table, which keeps in-frame sequences only. Checked studies attribute under half of the gap to unresolved V genes and leave the rest unexplained. V and J calls and clone size are given by that table; D and trimming were obtained from the DNA. For this sample the table gives about 60,000 clones, of which 70% were detected only once. The top ten hold approximately 20% of the sample.

From V the trimming removes 4 bases and from J it removes 2 bases, while the gene matches leave 4 bases of the junction unaccounted for. CDR1 and CDR2, looked up from the germline V gene, are SGHTA and FQGTGA. The CDR3 starts with the cysteine, ends with the phenylalanine, and has 14 residues. Just CDR3 DNA is preserved here, 42 bases in frame from base 1. Material for sequencing was PBMCs. The clonotype was recovered from a woman in her sixties in good health and CMV-seropositive. The chain uses TRBV7-3 and TRBJ2-7; 8 bases in the junction line up with TRBD1. The DNA reads as follows: TGTGCCAGCAGCTCCGGGGACAGGCCCTACGAGCAGTACTTC. This gives the protein CASSSGDRPYEQYF.